This section outlines one T cell receptor (beta chain) sequence together with its context. The entry originates in a study of OX40 agonist ivuxolimab in advanced cancers. TCRdb's table, derived via immunoSEQ multiplex PCR, lists solely in-frame clones and lacks some. The sample has around 29,000 clones; less than 90% are singletons. Germline V CDR1 and CDR2: GTSNPN, SVGIG (reference sequence). Trimming cost V 3 bases and J 4 bases; bases outside gene matches: 3. The CDR3 is 14 amino acids. The receptor's source is an adult with an advanced solid tumor such as melanoma, head and neck, liver or kidney cancer. This chain uses TRBV30 with TRBJ2-1; 10 bases are shared with TRBD1. Sequencing was performed on CD4+ or CD8+ T cells sorted from blood, taken in a trial of the OX40 agonist ivuxolimab. The CDR3 DNA is TGTGCCTGGAGGCCGGGACAGGGGTACAATGAGCAGTTCTTC. This codes for CAWRPGQGYNEQFF.